The T cell receptor (beta chain) described here comes from a study of T-cell reconstitution after alpha-beta-depleted transplantation in children. Study-level points and caveats: At the one-year point after transplant, T-cell counts and TCRbeta diversity were found to come mostly from T cells that had been newly produced. The high TCRbeta diversity at day 60 in some patients came from surviving recipient T cells and thymic progenitors.

The TCRbeta library incorporated unique molecular identifiers. TCRdb reprocessed the PCR reads with MiXCR, giving one entry per CDR3 protein. The sample yields more than 300,000 distinct CDR3 sequences, 16% seen once. Remarks on this clonotype: Its antigen is still unknown.

The sample here was PBMCs, mostly from graft donor cells, taken 360 days after TCRalphabeta/CD19-depleted stem cell transplant. This sequence was found in a male patient between 2 and 9 years old who had a stem cell transplant for acute lymphoblastic leukemia, so the T cells may come from the graft donor.

CDR3 in amino acids: CASNIDKSTDTQYF. For the CDR3, the DNA is TGTGCCAGCAACATCGACAAAAGCACAGATACGCAGTATTTT. The chain uses TRBV7-8 and TRBJ2-3; no clear D. CDR1 is SGHVS, CDR2 FQNEAQ, per germline. Between the trimmed V and J ends, which lost 7 bases and 0 bases, there was a span of 11 bases. The CDR3 is 14 amino acids.